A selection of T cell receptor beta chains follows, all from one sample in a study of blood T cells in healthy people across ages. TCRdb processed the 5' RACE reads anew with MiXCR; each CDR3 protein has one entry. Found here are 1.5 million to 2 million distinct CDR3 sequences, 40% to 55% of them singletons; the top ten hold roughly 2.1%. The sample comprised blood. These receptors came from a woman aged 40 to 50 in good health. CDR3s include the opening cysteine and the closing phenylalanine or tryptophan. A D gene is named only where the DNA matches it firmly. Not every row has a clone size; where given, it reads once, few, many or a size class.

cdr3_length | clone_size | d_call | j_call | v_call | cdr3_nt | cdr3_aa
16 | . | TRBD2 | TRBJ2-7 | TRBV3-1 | TGTGCCAGCAGCCACGAACTAGCGGGGGTGGCCTACGAGCAGTACTTC | CASSHELAGVAYEQYF
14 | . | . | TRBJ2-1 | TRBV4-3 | TGCGCCAGCAGCCAATATAGGACGTCTAATGAGCAGTTCTTC | CASSQYRTSNEQFF
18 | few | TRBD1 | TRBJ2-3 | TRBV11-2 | TGTGCCAGCAGCTTAGATTCCTCTGACAGGGAAGGCACAGATACGCAGTATTTT | CASSLDSSDREGTDTQYF
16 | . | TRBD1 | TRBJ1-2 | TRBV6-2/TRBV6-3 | TGTGCCAGCAGTTACGGGACAGGGTTATCCGCCTATGGCTACACCTTC | CASSYGTGLSAYGYTF
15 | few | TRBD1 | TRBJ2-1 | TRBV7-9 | TGTGCCAGCAGGCGCGACAGGGGGTCCTACAATGAGCAGTTCTTC | CASRRDRGSYNEQFF
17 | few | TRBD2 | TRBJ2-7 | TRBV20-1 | TGCAGTGTTCATCGTCCGGGACTAGCGGGGGGGCCTTACGAGCAGTACTTC | CSVHRPGLAGGPYEQYF
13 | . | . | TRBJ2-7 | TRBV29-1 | TGCAGCGTTGGGATGGGCCCGAGGGACGAGCGGTACTTC | CSVGMGPRDERYF
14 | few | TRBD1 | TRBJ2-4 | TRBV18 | TGTGCCAGCTCCCCCATACAGGGGGCCTACATTCAGTACTTC | CASSPIQGAYIQYF
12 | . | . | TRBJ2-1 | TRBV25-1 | TGTGCCAGCACAGAAAGCGACAATGAGCAGTTCTTC | CASTESDNEQFF
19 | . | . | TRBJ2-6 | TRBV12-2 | . | CASRFRPGLVAGGANVLTF
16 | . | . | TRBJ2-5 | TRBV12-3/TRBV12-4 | TGTGCCAGCAGTTCTTATTTTGGAAGCTCCTACAATGAGCAGTACTTC | CASSSYFGSSYNEQYF
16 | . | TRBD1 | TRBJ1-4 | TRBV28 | TGTGCCAGCAGTTTAACCTCGACAGGGCTGAATGAAAAACTGTTTTTT | CASSLTSTGLNEKLFF
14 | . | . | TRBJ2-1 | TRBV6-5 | TGTGCCAGCAGCGGCCCAAGTGTGATCAATGAGCAGTTCTTC | CASSGPSVINEQFF
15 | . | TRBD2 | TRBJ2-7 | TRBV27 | TGTGCCAGCAGTCCCATTGCGGGGGGAACCTACGAGCAGTACTTC | CASSPIAGGTYEQYF
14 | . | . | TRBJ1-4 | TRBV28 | TGTGCCAGCAGTTTATCACAGTCAAATGAAAAACTGTTTTTT | CASSLSQSNEKLFF
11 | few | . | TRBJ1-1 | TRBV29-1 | TGCAGCGTTGTTGAGAACACTGAAGCTTTCTTT | CSVVENTEAFF
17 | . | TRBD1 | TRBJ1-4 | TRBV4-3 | TGCGCCAGCAGCCAAGGGACAGGGCGGACAACTAATGAAAAACTGTTTTTT | CASSQGTGRTTNEKLFF
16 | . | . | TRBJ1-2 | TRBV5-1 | TGCGCCAGCAGCTTGGAGGCGGACGGATCAAACTATGGCTACACCTTC | CASSLEADGSNYGYTF
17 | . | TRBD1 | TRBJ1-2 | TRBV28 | TGTGCCAGCAGTTTGTCGGGGACAGGAAACACTAACTATGGCTACACCTTC | CASSLSGTGNTNYGYTF
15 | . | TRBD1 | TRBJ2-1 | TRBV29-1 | TGCAGCGTTCGGTCCGAGACAGGGTTCTACAATGAGCAGTTCTTC | CSVRSETGFYNEQFF
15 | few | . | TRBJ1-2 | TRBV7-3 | TGTGCCAGCAGCGCCGGCTTCGGGCCCTTTTATGGCTACACCTTC | CASSAGFGPFYGYTF
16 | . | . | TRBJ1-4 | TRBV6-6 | TGTGCCAGCAGTTTCTCGGGGAGAGTGGCTAATGAAAAACTGTTTTTT | CASSFSGRVANEKLFF
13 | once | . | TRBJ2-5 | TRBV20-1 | TGCAGTGAGATGGTCGGGGGAAAAGAGACCCAGTACTTC | CSEMVGGKETQYF
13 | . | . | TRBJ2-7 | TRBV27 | TGTGCCAGCAGTGGGCAGGATTCCTACGAGCAGTACTTC | CASSGQDSYEQYF
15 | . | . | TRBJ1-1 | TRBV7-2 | TGTGCCAGCAGCCTAGGTCCCAGGGCGTACACTGAAGCTTTCTTT | CASSLGPRAYTEAFF
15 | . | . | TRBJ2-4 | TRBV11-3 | TGTGCCAGCAGCCCTGATTCTTTGTCCAAAAACATTCAGTACTTC | CASSPDSLSKNIQYF
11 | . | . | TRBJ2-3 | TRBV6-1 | TGTGCCAGCAGGGACCTTAATACGCAGTATTTT | CASRDLNTQYF
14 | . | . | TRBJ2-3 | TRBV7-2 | TGTGCCAGCCAGGCGGCAGGGAGAGGAGATACGCAGTATTTT | CASQAAGRGDTQYF
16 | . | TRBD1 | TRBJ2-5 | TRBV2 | TGTGCCAGCAGCGAAGGGTCCGGACAGGGATGGGAGACCCAGTACTTC | CASSEGSGQGWETQYF
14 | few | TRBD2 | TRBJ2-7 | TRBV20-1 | TGCAGTGCTAACCGTCTAGCGGGGCCCTACGAGCAGTACTTC | CSANRLAGPYEQYF
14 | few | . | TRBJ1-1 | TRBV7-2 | TGTGCCAGCAGCCCCCGGGCCCGGAACACTGAAGCTTTCTTT | CASSPRARNTEAFF
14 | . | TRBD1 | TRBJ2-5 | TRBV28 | TGTGCCAGCGGACCCGGACAGGGGTACGATGAGCAGTACTTC | CASGPGQGYDEQYF
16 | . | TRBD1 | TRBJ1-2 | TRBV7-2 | TGTGCCAGCAGCTTAAGGGGGACAGCCCATAACTATGGCTACACCTTC | CASSLRGTAHNYGYTF
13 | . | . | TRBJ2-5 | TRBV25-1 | TGTGCCAGCAGTGAATTTGGGGTGGGGGAGCAGTACTTC | CASSEFGVGEQYF
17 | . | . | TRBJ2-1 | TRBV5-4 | TGTGCCAGCAGCCGGGGGCCCAGGTCGGGGGACTCGAATGAGCAGTTCTTC | CASSRGPRSGDSNEQFF
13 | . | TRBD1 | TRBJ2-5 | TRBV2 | TGTGCCAGCACGGACAGGGGGCAAGAGACCCAGTACTTC | CASTDRGQETQYF
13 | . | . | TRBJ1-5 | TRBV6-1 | TGTGCCAGCACCGATCTAAGCAATCAGCCCCAGCATTTT | CASTDLSNQPQHF
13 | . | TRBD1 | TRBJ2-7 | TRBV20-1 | TGCAGTGCTAGAATGGACAGGACCTACGAGCAGTACTTC | CSARMDRTYEQYF
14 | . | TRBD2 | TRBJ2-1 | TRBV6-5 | TGTGCCAGCAGGCCCTCGGGGGGGCCCAATGAGCAGTTCTTC | CASRPSGGPNEQFF
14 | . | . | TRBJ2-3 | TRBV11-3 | TGTGCCAGCAGCTTAGGGACTGCACGAGATACGCAGTATTTT | CASSLGTARDTQYF
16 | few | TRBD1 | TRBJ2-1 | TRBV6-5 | TGTGCCAGCAGACTAACCGGGACAGGGATACTTTTGGAGCAGTTCTTC | CASRLTGTGILLEQFF
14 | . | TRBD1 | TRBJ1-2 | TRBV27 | TGTGCCAGCAGCCGATCCGGACAGGGTAATGGCTACACCTTC | CASSRSGQGNGYTF
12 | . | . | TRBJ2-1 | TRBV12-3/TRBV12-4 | TGTGCCAGCAGTTGGGGCCCGTTTGAGCAGTTCTTC | CASSWGPFEQFF
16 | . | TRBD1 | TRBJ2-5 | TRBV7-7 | TGTGCTAGCAGCCCCCGTTCTTCGACAGGGGTAGAGACCCAGTACTTC | CASSPRSSTGVETQYF
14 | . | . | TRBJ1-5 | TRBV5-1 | TGCGCCAGCAGCGTGGACGGTTCCTGGCAGCCCCAGCATTTT | CASSVDGSWQPQHF
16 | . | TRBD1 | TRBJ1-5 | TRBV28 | TGTGCCAGCAGTTCCCCCGGGACAGGGGGCAATCAGCCCCAGCATTTT | CASSSPGTGGNQPQHF
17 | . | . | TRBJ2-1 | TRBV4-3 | TGCGCCAGCAGCCAAGGTTCCGGGGGAGATCCCTACAATGAGCAGTTCTTC | CASSQGSGGDPYNEQFF
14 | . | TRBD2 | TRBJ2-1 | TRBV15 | TGTGCCACCAGCTTACCCTTAGCGGGGGGGGAGCAGTTCTTC | CATSLPLAGGEQFF
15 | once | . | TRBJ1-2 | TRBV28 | TGTGCCAGCAGTTTAGGGAACCTAAGGGTCTATGGCTACACCTTC | CASSLGNLRVYGYTF
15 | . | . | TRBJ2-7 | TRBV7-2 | TGTGCCAGCAGCTGCAGCGGCGGGGCCCCCTACGAGCAGTACTTC | CASSCSGGAPYEQYF
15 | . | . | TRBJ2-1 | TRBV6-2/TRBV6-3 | TGTGCCAGCAGTTATAACCGGCGGAGGGGCAATGAGCAGTTCTTC | CASSYNRRRGNEQFF
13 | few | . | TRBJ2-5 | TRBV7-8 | TGTGCCAGCAGCTTATTGGTTCCAGAGACCCAGTACTTC | CASSLLVPETQYF
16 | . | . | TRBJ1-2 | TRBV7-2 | TGTGCCAGCAGCTTCCGGGTCGGGGGCGGAAACTATGGCTACACCTTC | CASSFRVGGGNYGYTF
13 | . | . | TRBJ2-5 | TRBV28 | TGTGCCAGCAGTGCAGGGTCGGTGGAGACCCAGTACTTC | CASSAGSVETQYF